This T cell receptor beta chain was captured in a study of blood T cell repertoires in COVID-19. Trimming removed 8 bases at V and 0 bases at J, with 12 bases between. Germline values: CDR1 LNHNV, CDR2 YYDKDF (reference sequence). CDR3 size: 14 residues. Assay used: immunoSEQ multiplex PCR; TCRdb lists only in-frame clones, some missing. The table records some 200,000 clones, around 84% of them present only once. The sample taken for sequencing was PBMCs or T cells enriched from blood (not recorded which). The TCR was taken from a woman in her forties with acute COVID-19. The chain employs TRBV15 and TRBJ2-3; TRBD2 might be the D (7 bases). CDR3 in DNA: TGTGCCACCGGGAGGGGGAGGAGCACAGATACGCAGTATTTT. As protein: CATGRGRSTDTQYF.